Presented here are 30 T cell receptor beta chains from one specimen sequenced in a study of control samples from healthy donors and cancer patients. Using immunoSEQ multiplex PCR, the repertoire was profiled, and TCRdb retains in-frame clones only, with some absent. The sample lists some 78,000 clones; around 90% were seen once. Sequencing input: blood. All receptors derive from a woman aged 60-70 years in good health.

The rearrangement uses TRBV9 and TRBJ2-1; 14 bases are shared with TRBD2. V shed 4 bases, J shed 10 bases, and the junction held 13 bases outside the gene matches. Germline loops: CDR1 SGDLS, CDR2 YYNGEE. The CDR3 is 17 residues long. CDR3 in amino acids: CASSPTTSGRAVWEQFF. In DNA form, the CDR3 reads TGTGCCAGCAGCCCTACGACTAGCGGGAGGGCCGTTTGGGAGCAGTTCTTC.

The gene calls are TRBV9 and TRBJ2-1; 11 nucleotides match TRBD2. Trimming removed 1 base from V and 9 bases from J; junction bases left unmatched: 3. CDR3 length: 14 amino acids. Germline V gene data show CDR1 as SGDLS and CDR2 as YYNGEE. CDR3 bases: TGTGCCAGCAGCGTAACTAGCGGGAGTCCTGAGCAGTTCTTC. Protein product: CASSVTSGSPEQFF.

The V call is TRBV11-2, the J call TRBJ1-2; unclear D gene. The V gene lost 3 bases and the J gene lost 4 bases, with 18 bases spanning the gap. The CDR3 spans 16 residues. Per the germline V gene, CDR1 is SGHAT and CDR2 is FQNNGV. The CDR3 loop reads CASSLAIRTPSYGYTF. CDR3 coding DNA: TGTGCCAGCAGCTTGGCCATTCGGACTCCCTCCTATGGCTACACCTTC.

The rearrangement uses TRBV9 and TRBJ2-3; 10 bases agree with TRBD2. J lost 4 bases, V lost 3 bases, and 11 bases had no gene match. The CDR3 totals 17 residues. CDR1 is SGDLS and CDR2 is YYNGEE in the germline V gene. The chain's CDR3 is CASSANPGLASADTQYF. In DNA, the CDR3 is TGTGCCAGCAGCGCAAACCCGGGACTAGCGAGCGCAGATACGCAGTATTTT.

V and J are TRBV9 and TRBJ2-3; 11 bases fit TRBD2. Germline values: CDR1 SGDLS, CDR2 YYNGEE. Losses at the gene ends were 0 bases for V and 4 bases for J; bases not matched to a gene: 7. The CDR3 contains 17 residues. CDR3 protein: CASSVATLAGGPDTQYF. The CDR3, as DNA: TGTGCCAGCAGCGTAGCTACCCTAGCGGGGGGCCCAGATACGCAGTATTTT.

The chain links TRBV5-1 to TRBJ1-2; D gene uncertain. V lost 2 bases to trimming and J lost 7 bases, with 12 bases between them. The CDR3 extends over 13 amino acids. CDR1 is SGHRS, CDR2 YFSETQ, per germline. CDR3 in amino acids: CASSLLNPSGYTF. The CDR3 nucleotides read TGCGCCAGCAGCTTACTAAACCCCTCTGGCTACACCTTC.

This clone has only one observation. The gene calls are TRBV5-1 and TRBJ2-5; D is unclear. The CDR3 is 11 residues long. Trimming took 2 bases from V and 5 from J, leaving 4 bases between them. Germline assignment: CDR1 SGHRS and CDR2 YFSETQ. CDR3 amino acids: CASSFVETQYF. The CDR3 region has the DNA TGCGCCAGCAGCTTCGTCGAGACCCAGTACTTC. The full variable domain, rest sourced from reference TRBV5-1 and TRBJ2-5, is KAGVTQTPRYLIKTRGQQVTLSCSPISGHRSVSWYQQTPGQGLQFLFEYFSETQRNKGNFPGRFSGRQFSNSRSEMNVSTLELGDSALYLCASSFVETQYFGPGTRLLVL.

J is TRBJ2-7 and V is TRBV6-5; 12 positions match TRBD2. This CDR3 region has 15 residues. The J segment lost 2 bases and the V segment lost 5 bases, leaving 4 bases of the junction unmatched. The germline V gene encodes CDR1 MNHEY and CDR2 SVGAGI. CDR3 loop: CASSQLAGGTYEQYF. For the CDR3, the DNA is TGTGCCAGCAGTCAACTAGCGGGGGGCACCTACGAGCAGTACTTC.

In this sample, this clone turned up once. The chain is built from TRBV3-1 (or the pseudogene TRBV3-2) and TRBJ2-2, with 10 bases aligning to TRBD1. Germline CDR1 and CDR2: LGHDT and YNNKEL (reference sequence). V dropped 3 bases and J dropped 6; count of bases not matched to a gene: 7. The CDR3 covers 16 residues. Here the CDR3 DNA reads TGTGCCAGCAGCCACCTCGGGACAGGGGCTGCCGGGGAGCTGTTTTTT. This encodes CASSHLGTGAAGELFF.

The CDR3 region is CASSPPEGGASEAFF. CDR3 in DNA: TGTGCCAGCTCACCACCGGAAGGGGGCGCATCTGAAGCTTTCTTT. J is TRBJ1-1 and V is TRBV18; 7 nucleotides agree with TRBD1. The CDR3 contains 15 residues. Germline CDR1 is KGHSH and CDR2 is LQKENI. With V trimmed by 0 bases and J by 6 bases, 7 bases remained unmatched.

The genes are TRBV12-5 and TRBJ2-3; 12 bases match TRBD1. V shed 1 base, J shed 2 bases, and the junction held 13 bases outside the gene matches. Per the germline V gene, CDR1 is LGHNT and CDR2 is FRNRAP. The CDR3 spans 20 residues. The CDR3 here is CASGLGSWDRGRGYTDTQYF. The CDR3 bases are TGTGCTAGTGGTTTGGGCTCCTGGGACAGGGGGCGCGGGTACACAGATACGCAGTATTTT.

The V and J genes are TRBV24-1 and TRBJ2-5, with 7 bases matching TRBD2. Germline V gene lookup returns CDR1 KGHDR and CDR2 SFDVKD. The ends lost 6 bases at V and 5 bases at J; junction bases unmatched: 11. The CDR3 extends over 15 amino acids. The CDR3 coding sequence is TGTGCCACCAGTCCTATGGGGGGGACCAGGGAGACCCAGTACTTC. As protein: CATSPMGGTRETQYF.

The V and J genes are TRBV7-9 and TRBJ2-5; D remains unclear. Trimming left V 3 bases short and J 4 bases short, with 6 bases between. The CDR3 length is 12 residues. CDR1 SEHNR and CDR2 FQNEAQ come from the germline V gene (reference sequence). The CDR3 sequence is CASSFWVETQYF. CDR3 DNA sequence: TGTGCCAGCAGCTTTTGGGTAGAGACCCAGTACTTC.

This chain uses TRBV27 with TRBJ2-5; 10 nucleotides match TRBD2. Per the germline V gene, CDR1 is MNHEY and CDR2 is SMNVEV (reference sequence). V gave up 3 bases and J gave up 5 bases; unmatched junction bases: 6. The CDR3 spans 15 residues. CDR3 nucleotide sequence: TGTGCCAGCAGTTTGACAGCGGGAGGGCCGGAGACCCAGTACTTC. Protein: CASSLTAGGPETQYF.

The chain employs TRBV6-1 and TRBJ1-5; D unresolved. CDR3 length: 17 amino acids. Germline loops: CDR1 MNHNS, CDR2 SASEGT. V lost 4 bases and J 4 bases, leaving 20 bases between the germline ends. The CDR3 nucleotides are TGTGCCAGCAGTGGGGCGGGAAGGGCCTCGGCGAATCAGCCCCAGCATTTT. This encodes CASSGAGRASANQPQHF.

This clone was found a few times. V gene TRBV28 combines with J gene TRBJ2-7; 11 bases are shared with TRBD2. Germline trimming cut 5 bases from V and 0 bases from J; bases unmatched to any gene: 6. Per the germline V gene, CDR1 is MDHEN and CDR2 is SYDVKM. The CDR3 is 16 amino acids. The CDR3 protein is CASSPLAGGSSYEQYF. As DNA, the CDR3 is TGTGCCAGCAGTCCCCTAGCGGGAGGAAGCTCCTACGAGCAGTACTTC.

J is TRBJ1-1 and V is TRBV19; D unclear. Germline lookup yields CDR1 LNHDA and CDR2 SQIVND (reference sequence). The CDR3 loop spans 13 amino acids. The ends were cut back, 0 bases at V and 1 base at J, with 3 bases in the middle. The CDR3 protein is CASSIDRNTEAFF. The DNA of the CDR3 is TGTGCCAGTAGTATAGATAGGAACACTGAAGCTTTCTTT.

The V and J genes are TRBV4-1 and TRBJ1-5; D gene unclear. Germline CDR1 is MGHRA and CDR2 is YSYEKL. This CDR3 comprises 14 residues. V lost 4 bases, J lost 3 bases, and 10 bases lay in between. In DNA form, the CDR3 reads TGCGCCAGCAGCCTTTTGGACCCCAATCAGCCCCAGCATTTT. This codes for CASSLLDPNQPQHF.

The chain has TRBV7-2 and TRBJ2-1; 13 bases line up with TRBD2. Losses at the gene ends were 1 base for V and 14 bases for J; bases not matched to a gene: 14. The CDR3 length is 17 residues. Per the germline V gene, CDR1 is SGHTA and CDR2 is FQGNSA. In DNA form, the CDR3 reads TGTGCCAGCAGCTTAGTTGGGACTAGCGGGGTCCAGCTTGGTGAGTTCTTC. Encoded protein: CASSLVGTSGVQLGEFF.

This clone was found once. The CDR3 region is CASSLGLGTGDTEAFF. In DNA form, the CDR3 reads TGCGCCAGCAGCTTGGGTTTAGGGACAGGGGACACTGAAGCTTTCTTT. This chain uses TRBV5-1 with TRBJ1-1, with 10 bases that match TRBD1. The CDR3 consists of 16 residues. V trimming: 0 bases; J trimming: 3 bases; junction bases outside the gene matches: 5. Germline CDR1 is SGHRS and CDR2 is YFSETQ.

This chain links TRBV14 with TRBJ2-2; TRBD2 aligns across 12 bases. Germline values: CDR1 SGHDN, CDR2 FVKESK. The CDR3 consists of 17 residues. V lost 1 base, J lost 5 bases, and 5 bases stayed unmatched. Here the CDR3 reads CASSQAAGLAGTGELFF. The CDR3 coding sequence is TGTGCCAGCAGCCAAGCCGCCGGACTAGCGGGAACCGGGGAGCTGTTTTTT. Using reference TRBV14 and TRBJ2-2 for the parts outside the CDR3, the full variable domain is EAGVTQFPSHSVIEKGQTVTLRCDPISGHDNLYWYRRVMGKEIKFLLHFVKESKQDESGMPNNRFLAERTGGTYSTLKVQPAELEDSGVYFCASSQAAGLAGTGELFFGEGSRLTVL.

The J gene is TRBJ2-1, the V gene TRBV29-1; D is perhaps TRBD2 (6 bases). The germline V gene encodes CDR1 SQVTM and CDR2 ANQGSEA. The CDR3 runs 15 residues. Deletions cut 6 bases from V and 3 bases from J, with 18 bases between. The CDR3 is CSVAPGTPGYNEQFF. The CDR3 region has the DNA TGCAGCGTGGCCCCAGGGACTCCGGGCTACAATGAGCAGTTCTTC.

V is TRBV25-1 and J is TRBJ2-3; 7 nucleotides line up with TRBD1. From germline, CDR1 is MGHDK and CDR2 SYGVNS. This CDR3 comprises 14 residues. Losses at the gene ends were 6 bases for V and 2 bases for J; bases not matched to a gene: 5. The CDR3 here is CASRGDSLTDTQYF. The CDR3 nucleotides read TGTGCCAGCAGGGGGGACAGCCTCACAGATACGCAGTATTTT.

This clone occurred once. The gene calls are TRBV20-1 and TRBJ2-1; 7 bases match TRBD2. Germline V CDR1 and CDR2: DFQATT, SNEGSKA (reference sequence). V was clipped by 3 bases and J by 5 bases; unmatched bases: 10. This CDR3 region has 15 residues. In DNA form, the CDR3 reads TGCAGTGCTAGTGTGGCTAGCGGTCTAAACAATGAGCAGTTCTTC. It specifies CSASVASGLNNEQFF.

V gene TRBV7-2 combines with J gene TRBJ2-1; 9 positions match TRBD2. V lost 0 bases to trimming and J lost 7 bases; unmatched junction nucleotides: 7. In germline, CDR1 is SGHTA, CDR2 FQGNSA. The CDR3 length is 16 residues. CDR3 sequence: CASSLAGSGRGNEQFF. The CDR3 DNA reads as TGTGCCAGCAGCTTAGCTGGTAGCGGGAGAGGGAATGAGCAGTTCTTC.

This clone was recorded only once. The chain is built from TRBV29-1 and TRBJ2-3, with 8 positions matching TRBD2. Germline CDR1 SQVTM, CDR2 ANQGSEA. CDR3 length: 15 residues. After removal of 4 bases from V and 6 bases from J, the junction contained 12 bases not matched to a gene. The CDR3, as DNA: TGCAGCGTTGGGGTTGGACTAGCTGGGGGGGATACGCAGTATTTT. The encoded protein is CSVGVGLAGGDTQYF.

The chain employs TRBV28 and TRBJ2-1; a possible D gene is TRBD2 (6 bases). CDR1 is MDHEN, CDR2 SYDVKM, per germline. CDR3 length: 15 residues. The V gene lost 2 bases and the J gene lost 10 bases, with 18 bases spanning the gap. CDR3 sequence (DNA): TGTGCCAGCAGTTTAGGCGGGACCAGCGTAGGGGAGCAGTTCTTC. This sequence encodes CASSLGGTSVGEQFF.

The count of this clone is one. In DNA form, the CDR3 reads TGTGCCAGCAGCTTAATCGGCGTCGGGGCTGGAAACACCATATATTTT. It encodes CASSLIGVGAGNTIYF. The V call is TRBV5-6, the J call TRBJ1-3; D is unclear. Germline CDR1 reads SGHDT; CDR2 reads YYEEEE. V dropped 2 bases and J dropped 2 bases, with 14 bases sitting between them. CDR3 length: 16 amino acids.

The J gene is TRBJ1-1, the V gene TRBV5-4, with no clear D. Trimming left V 2 bases short and J 4 bases short, with 12 bases between. CDR1 is SGHNT and CDR2 is YYREEE in the germline V gene (reference sequence). The CDR3 is made up of 14 amino acids. CDR3 nucleotide sequence: TGTGCCAGCAGCTTTCCATCCCGGTCCACTGAAGCTTTCTTT. This gives the protein CASSFPSRSTEAFF. Full variable domain (remainder filled in from reference TRBV5-4 and TRBJ1-1): ETGVTQSPTHLIKTRGQQVTLRCSSQSGHNTVSWYQQALGQGPQFIFQYYREEENGRGNFPPRFSGLQFPNYSSELNVNALELDDSALYLCASSFPSRSTEAFFGQGTRLTVV.

The rearrangement uses TRBV28 and TRBJ1-2; D may be TRBD1 (5 bases). With 5 bases removed from V and 3 bases from J, the gap between germline ends came to 16 bases. This CDR3 comprises 15 residues. The germline V gene encodes CDR1 MDHEN and CDR2 SYDVKM. CDR3 in amino acids: CASSRNTQGYYGYTF. CDR3 bases: TGTGCCAGCAGTCGAAATACGCAGGGATACTATGGCTACACCTTC.